The clone carrying this T cell receptor beta chain occurred a few times. Its specificity is unknown. Libraries for TCRalpha and TCRbeta carried sample barcodes and unique molecular identifiers via 5'RACE. Via MiXCR, TCRdb re-called the 5' RACE reads, giving one row per CDR3 protein. Of about 420,000 distinct CDR3 sequences listed, more than 20% were seen once; the top ten hold about an eighth. Per the germline V gene, CDR1 is SGHNT and CDR2 is YENEEA. The CDR3 has 16 amino acids. The V end lost 5 bases, the J end lost 0 bases, and 14 bases lay between the germline ends. This record belongs to a study of T-cell memory formation after mild COVID-19. On the study more broadly: Clusters were largely donor specific. Study-wide findings and caveats: Contracting clones localized mainly to CM and EM when CD4+ and mainly to EMRA when CD8+.

The sequenced sample consisted of PBMCs or a T cell subset sorted from them (not recorded which). The V gene is TRBV11-3, the J gene TRBJ1-3; D perhaps matches TRBD1 (6 bases). This TCR derives from an adult woman who had mild COVID-19 (a few samples of this study predate the infection). Cell type and time point are not known. CDR3 bases: TGTGCCAGCAGCCTGCGAGGGGGTTCCTCTGGAAACACCATATATTTT. Amino acid sequence: CASSLRGGSSGNTIYF.